The subject of this entry is one T cell receptor (beta chain). The sample comes from a study of T cell changes during pregnancy in multiple sclerosis. TCRdb's copy holds only in-frame clones and misses some; the assay was immunoSEQ multiplex PCR. Among 55,000 to 85,000 clones listed, 85% to 95% were seen once. The CDR3 totals 14 residues. V was clipped by 1 base and J by 3 bases; unmatched bases: 2. Germline CDR1 is SGHAT and CDR2 is FQNNGV. The gene calls are TRBV11-2 and TRBJ2-7; 8 nucleotides match TRBD2. Sequenced material: peripheral blood, taken in the third trimester of pregnancy. The sequence was obtained from a female donor with multiple sclerosis, enrolled in a pregnancy study. CDR3 sequence reads: CASSLGLAGYEQYF. In DNA, the CDR3 is TGTGCCAGCAGCTTAGGGCTAGCGGGCTACGAGCAGTACTTC.